The clone carrying this TCR beta chain was picked up many times. The antigen remains unidentified. The data were taken from a study of T cells in Graves' hyperthyroidism and ophthalmopathy. Study-level findings and limits: The model foresaw ophthalmopathy a median approximately 6.1 months prior to onset. Among clonotypes expanded in thyroid above 0.001, most were also found in blood.

RNA transcripts served as the template for amplifying TCR beta CDR3 regions. During a first-round RT-PCR of the TCR CDR3, the HTBI primer set was used. Using its own MiXCR run on the multiplex PCR reads, TCRdb lists one record per CDR3 protein. The data hold roughly 250,000 distinct CDR3 sequences, with approximately 16% observed a single time. Germline loops: CDR1 KGHSH, CDR2 LQKENI. Trimming left V 5 bases short and J 2 bases short, with 15 bases between. CDR3 length: 15 amino acids. The study excluded patients with uncontrolled infection, other autoimmune disease, pregnancy or lactation. PBMCs stemmed from less than 13 ml fresh peripheral blood.

The sequencing sample was made of blood. This TCR came from a woman aged 18-30 years with Graves' ophthalmopathy. The chain links TRBV18 to TRBJ1-1, with D maybe TRBD1 (5 bases). The CDR3 coding sequence is TGTGCCAGCTCAGCTACCGCCCAGGGCAACACTGAAGCTTTCTTT. This sequence encodes CASSATAQGNTEAFF.